Following are 8 T cell receptor beta chains from one sample sequenced in a study of regulatory T cells in long-lasting Graves disease. Stated time point: newly diagnosed GD, antithyroid drugs for less than 3 months. From PBMCs, RNA was extracted and then used to make the TCR library. Arm-PCR of CDR3 regions and iRepertoire HTBI primers were the basis on which TCR beta libraries were built. TCRdb processed the multiplex PCR reads anew with MiXCR; each CDR3 protein has one entry. The sample gives around 450,000 distinct CDR3 sequences, approximately 15% of which show up once; over 15% is in the top ten. These data are also associated with another study on T cells in Graves' hyperthyroidism and ophthalmopathy.

Sample: peripheral blood mononuclear cells (PBMCs), taken at new diagnosis, from a patient treated with antithyroid drugs. These receptors were collected from a woman between 25 and 40 years old with Graves disease.

This clonotype was observed at least ten times. The chain uses TRBV18 and TRBJ2-2; TRBD1 matches 9 bases. Per the germline V gene, CDR1 is KGHSH and CDR2 is LQKENI. The CDR3 is 15 amino acids. J was trimmed by 4 bases and V by 4 bases; bases with no gene match: 4. The CDR3 here is CASSLRDRATGELFF. CDR3 nucleotides: TGTGCCAGCTCACTACGGGACAGGGCCACCGGGGAGCTGTTTTTT.

This clonotype has a handful of counts. The rearrangement links TRBV5-5 to TRBJ2-7, with 7 bases aligning to TRBD1. Germline-derived CDR1 and CDR2 are SGHKS and YYEKEE (reference sequence). V dropped 0 bases and J dropped 3; count of bases not matched to a gene: 6. The CDR3 extends over 15 amino acids. CDR3: CASSLAGTDFYEQYF. In nucleotides, the CDR3 is TGTGCCAGCAGCTTGGCCGGGACAGACTTCTACGAGCAGTACTTC.

This rearrangement joins TRBV12-3 or TRBV12-4 to TRBJ1-1; 7 bases agree with TRBD1. Trimming at V came to 3 bases and at J to 1 base, leaving 2 bases not matched to a gene. The CDR3 totals 14 residues. This chain's CDR3 is CASSFRGPNTEAFF. In nucleotides, the CDR3 is TGTGCCAGCAGTTTTAGGGGGCCGAACACTGAAGCTTTCTTT.

This clonotype was seen only once. Since a much larger clone is just one base distant, this may be a read error. The chain is built from TRBV6-2 or TRBV6-3 and TRBJ2-3, with D possibly TRBD2 on 6 matching bases. This CDR3 has 16 amino acids. Trimming took off 4 bases at V and 10 bases at J, with 24 bases between the two ends. Per germline, CDR1 MNHEY and CDR2 SVGEGT. CDR3 in DNA: TGTGCCAGCAGTTTCCAACCCTCGGGGGAGACGCATGCGCAGTATTTT. Translated: CASSFQPSGETHAQYF.

Ten or more counts support this clonotype. The chain combines TRBV28 with TRBJ1-1, with D unresolved. CDR1 is MDHEN and CDR2 is SYDVKM in the germline V gene. V lost 2 bases and J 7 bases, leaving 14 bases between the germline ends. The CDR3 extends over 14 amino acids. CDR3 sequence reads: CASSLLPVRGEAFF. In DNA, the CDR3 is TGTGCCAGCAGTTTACTGCCTGTTCGGGGTGAAGCTTTCTTT.

The V and J genes are TRBV18 and TRBJ1-1, with D perhaps matching TRBD1 (6 bases). This CDR3 has 15 amino acids. The V gene's germline CDR1 is KGHSH and CDR2 LQKENI. V was clipped by 2 bases and J by 1 base, with 11 bases between them. The CDR3 DNA sequence: TGTGCCAGCTCACCAACAGGGAGAGAGAACACTGAAGCTTTCTTT. This codes for CASSPTGRENTEAFF.

This clonotype was observed at least ten times. This rearrangement joins TRBV16 to TRBJ1-1, with 7 nucleotides matching TRBD1. The CDR3 contains 11 residues. V lost 0 bases to trimming and J lost 11 bases; unmatched junction nucleotides: 0. The germline CDR1 and CDR2 sequences are KGHSY and FQNENV. CDR3 in DNA: TGTGCCAGCAGCCAATCGGGACAGGCTTTCTTT. Its protein product is CASSQSGQAFF.

This chain links TRBV6-2 or TRBV6-3 with TRBJ1-1; the D is unclear. V lost 4 bases, J lost 3 bases, and 9 bases lay in between. CDR3 length equals 13 residues. Germline-derived CDR1 and CDR2 are MNHEY and SVGEGT. The chain's CDR3 is CASSSWRDTEAFF. CDR3 nucleotide sequence: TGTGCCAGCAGTTCCTGGAGGGACACTGAAGCTTTCTTT.